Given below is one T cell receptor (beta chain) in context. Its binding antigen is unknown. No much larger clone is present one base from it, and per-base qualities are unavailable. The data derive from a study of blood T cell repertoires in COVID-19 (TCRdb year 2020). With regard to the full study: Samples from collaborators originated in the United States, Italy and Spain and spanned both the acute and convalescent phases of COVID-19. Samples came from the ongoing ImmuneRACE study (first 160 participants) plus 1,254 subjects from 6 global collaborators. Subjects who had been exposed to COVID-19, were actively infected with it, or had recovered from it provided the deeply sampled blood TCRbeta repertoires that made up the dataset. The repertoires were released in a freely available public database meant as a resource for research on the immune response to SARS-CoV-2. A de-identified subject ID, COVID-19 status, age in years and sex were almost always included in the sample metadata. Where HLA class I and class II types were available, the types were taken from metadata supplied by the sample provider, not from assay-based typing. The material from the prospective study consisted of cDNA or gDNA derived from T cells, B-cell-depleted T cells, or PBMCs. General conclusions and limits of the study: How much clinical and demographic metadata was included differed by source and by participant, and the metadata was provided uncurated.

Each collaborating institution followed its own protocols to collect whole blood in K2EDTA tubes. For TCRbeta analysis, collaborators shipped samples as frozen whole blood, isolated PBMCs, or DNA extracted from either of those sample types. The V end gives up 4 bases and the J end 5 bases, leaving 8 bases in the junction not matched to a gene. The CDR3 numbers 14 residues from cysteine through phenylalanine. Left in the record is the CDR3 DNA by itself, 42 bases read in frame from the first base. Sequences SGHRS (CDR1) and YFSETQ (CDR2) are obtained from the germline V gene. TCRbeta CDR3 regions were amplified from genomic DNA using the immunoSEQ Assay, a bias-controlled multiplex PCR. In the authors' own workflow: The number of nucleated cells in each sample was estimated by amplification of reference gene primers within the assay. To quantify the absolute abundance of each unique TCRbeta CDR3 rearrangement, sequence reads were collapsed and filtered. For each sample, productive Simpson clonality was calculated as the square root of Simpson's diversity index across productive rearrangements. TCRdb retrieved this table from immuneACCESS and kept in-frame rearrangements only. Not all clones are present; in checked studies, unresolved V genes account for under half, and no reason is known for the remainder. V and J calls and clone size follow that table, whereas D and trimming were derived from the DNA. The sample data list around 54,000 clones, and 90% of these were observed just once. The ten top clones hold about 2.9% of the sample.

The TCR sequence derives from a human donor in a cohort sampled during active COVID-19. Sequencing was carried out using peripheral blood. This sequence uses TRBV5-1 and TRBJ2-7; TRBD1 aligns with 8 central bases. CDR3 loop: CASSRPTGADEQYF. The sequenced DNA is TGCGCCAGCAGCCGCCCGACAGGGGCTGACGAGCAGTACTTC.